This is a list of T cell receptor beta chains from one sample in a study of cytomegalovirus exposure and HLA in healthy donors. Some clones are missing from TCRdb's copy, which holds only in-frame ones; the method was immunoSEQ multiplex PCR. The sample consists of 90,000 to 120,000 clones, less than 85% of them appearing once. Sample: PBMCs. The source of these receptors is a woman between 40 and 50 years old in good health and CMV-seropositive. Each CDR3 is given with its conserved first and last residue. The D gene is left open where the match is weak. Only some rows state a clone size, as once, few, many or a class for expanded clones.

v_gene	d_gene	abundance	j_gene	CDR3nt	CDR3aa
TRBV6-6	TRBD1	.	TRBJ2-7	TGTGCCATACAAAAAGGGACAGTCCACTCCTACGAGCAGTACTTC	CAIQKGTVHSYEQYF
TRBV6-5	TRBD1	.	TRBJ2-3	TGTGCCAGCAGTCGCTCAGGGGGCTGGCCAGATACGCAGTATTTT	CASSRSGGWPDTQYF
TRBV5-6	TRBD1	.	TRBJ1-2	TGTGCCAGCAGCTTGGGACAGGGAGCCGGGGGCTACACCTTC	CASSLGQGAGGYTF
TRBV10-1	.	.	TRBJ1-1	TGCGCCAGCAGTGACGGGTTTGGGACCGGGACTACTGAAGCTTTCTTT	CASSDGFGTGTTEAFF
TRBV7-2	TRBD1	once	TRBJ2-1	TGTGCCAGCAGAATACCGACAGGGGGGAATGAGCAGTTCTTC	CASRIPTGGNEQFF
TRBV5-1	TRBD2	.	TRBJ2-3	TGCGCCAGCAGCTTGTACGGGGGAGGGACAGATACGCAGTATTTT	CASSLYGGGTDTQYF
TRBV7-9	.	.	TRBJ2-7	TGTGCCAGCAGCTTAGTTGGGCTCCCCAGCTCCTACGAGCAGTACTTC	CASSLVGLPSSYEQYF
TRBV9	.	.	TRBJ2-7	TGTGCCAGCAGCCCCAGACTAGAGCCCTACGAGCAGTACTTC	CASSPRLEPYEQYF
TRBV19	TRBD1	.	TRBJ1-1	TGTGCCAGTACCGACAGGGTTTCTGAAGCTTTCTTT	CASTDRVSEAFF
TRBV7-9	.	once	TRBJ2-3	TGTGCCAGCAGCACAGGGCCGGATAGGAGCACAGATACGCAGTATTTT	CASSTGPDRSTDTQYF
TRBV6-5	TRBD1	.	TRBJ2-7	TGTGCCAGCAGCCTAACGGGACAGGGAGATCACGAGCAGTACTTC	CASSLTGQGDHEQYF
TRBV7-2	TRBD1	.	TRBJ1-2	TGTGCCAGCAGCTTACTCCGGGACAGGGGGTTCGGCTACACCTTC	CASSLLRDRGFGYTF
TRBV29-1	TRBD1	.	TRBJ2-5	TGCAGCGTGGGGACAGGGCCGCAAGAGACCCAGTACTTC	CSVGTGPQETQYF
TRBV7-6	.	few	TRBJ2-7	TGTGCCAGCAGCTTTGTAAGGGGGCCGGGAGAGGCCTACGAGCAGTACTTC	CASSFVRGPGEAYEQYF
TRBV30	.	once	TRBJ1-5	TGTGCCTGGTCCCCGGTAGGAGGGAGGGGGCCCCAGCATTTT	CAWSPVGGRGPQHF
TRBV11-2	TRBD1	.	TRBJ1-4	TGTGCCAGCAGCTCCCCGGACAGGGGGATCGAAAAACTGTTTTTT	CASSSPDRGIEKLFF
TRBV2	TRBD1	.	TRBJ1-1	TGTGCCAGCAGGGGACAGGGTGAAGCTTTCTTT	CASRGQGEAFF
TRBV2	.	.	TRBJ1-1	TGTGCCAGCAGGATATCGGGGGACACTGAAGCTTTCTTT	CASRISGDTEAFF
TRBV4-1	.	.	TRBJ1-3	TGCGCCAGCAGCCAAGTAGGGGCTGGAAACACCATATATTTT	CASSQVGAGNTIYF
TRBV30	.	few	TRBJ2-5	TGTGCCTGGAGTGTAGGCGGCCCCTCGCCCCAGTACTTC	CAWSVGGPSPQYF
TRBV5-4	.	.	TRBJ2-7	TGTGCCAGCACGCACGGTAAGCTTTTCGAGGAGCAGTACTTC	CASTHGKLFEEQYF
TRBV9	TRBD1	.	TRBJ2-5	TGTGCCAGCAGCGCCGGACAGGGACCCGAGACCCAGTACTTC	CASSAGQGPETQYF
TRBV7-2	TRBD1	.	TRBJ1-2	TGTGCCAGCAGCTTAGGGGACAGCTACTACTATGGCTACACCTTC	CASSLGDSYYYGYTF
TRBV6-1	.	.	TRBJ2-3	TGTGCCAGCAGGACACAGGGTAGCTACACAGATACGCAGTATTTT	CASRTQGSYTDTQYF
TRBV7-8	.	few	TRBJ1-5	TGTGCCAGCAGCCGTAACAGTCTTAGGAATCAGCCCCAGCATTTT	CASSRNSLRNQPQHF
TRBV27	.	.	TRBJ2-7	TGTGCCAGCAGTTCCGTCGGACAGTTGCCGCTCTACGAGCAGTACTTC	CASSSVGQLPLYEQYF
TRBV7-9	TRBD1	.	TRBJ1-1	TGTGCCAGCAGCTGGGGCGGGACAGACACTGAAGCTTTCTTT	CASSWGGTDTEAFF
TRBV11-2	.	few	TRBJ1-1	TGTGCCAGCAGCTTAGGACAGAACACTGAAGCTTTCTTT	CASSLGQNTEAFF
TRBV6-5	TRBD2	few	TRBJ2-1	TGTGCCAGTTCCGGTGCGGGGGGCCCTAGTGAGCAGTTCTTC	CASSGAGGPSEQFF
TRBV19	.	.	TRBJ1-2	TGTGCCAGTAGTGCCCACAGGGCTGGCTACACCTTC	CASSAHRAGYTF
TRBV19	.	.	TRBJ1-6	TGTGCCAGTATCGGAGTCTATAATTCACCCCTCCACTTT	CASIGVYNSPLHF
TRBV10-1	TRBD1	.	TRBJ1-1	TGCGCCAGCAGTCACACGACAGGGTGCACTGAAGCTTTCTTT	CASSHTTGCTEAFF
TRBV30	.	once	TRBJ1-2	TGTGCCTGGAGTCAGGGCTATGGCTACACCTTC	CAWSQGYGYTF
TRBV15	TRBD1	.	TRBJ2-3	TGTGCCACCAGCATGGACAGGATAACAGATACGCAGTATTTT	CATSMDRITDTQYF
TRBV5-1	.	.	TRBJ2-2	TGCGCCAGCAGCTTCAGGCAGGGAATTACCGGGGAGCTGTTTTTT	CASSFRQGITGELFF
TRBV2	TRBD1	.	TRBJ1-6	TGTGCCAGCGCCACAGGGGGCGGGTCACCCCTCCACTTT	CASATGGGSPLHF
TRBV7-6	.	.	TRBJ2-1	TGTGCCAGCAGTTTATATCCGGAACCCGGGAATGAGCAGTTCTTC	CASSLYPEPGNEQFF
TRBV15	.	.	TRBJ2-7	TGTGCCACCAGCCGGCGTAGGGGCTCCTACGAGCAGTACTTC	CATSRRRGSYEQYF
TRBV7-2	TRBD1	once	TRBJ1-4	TGTGCCAGCAGCATCCGGACAGGGGTGCGTGAAAAACTGTTTTTT	CASSIRTGVREKLFF
TRBV4-2	TRBD2	.	TRBJ2-2	TGTGCCAGCAGCCAAGTCCTGGGACTAGCGGGGGGGCATTTCACCGGGGAGCTGTTTTTT	CASSQVLGLAGGHFTGELFF
TRBV15	TRBD1	once	TRBJ1-5	TGTGCCACCAGCAGGGGACAGGGGTATGACAATCAGCCCCAGCATTTT	CATSRGQGYDNQPQHF
TRBV12-5	.	.	TRBJ1-5	TGTGCTAGTGGCGGGGAGGGTCTCGGCAATCAGCCCCAGCATTTT	CASGGEGLGNQPQHF
TRBV19	.	.	TRBJ1-1	TGTGCCAGTAGTATAGGGGGAGACACTGAAGCTTTCTTT	CASSIGGDTEAFF
TRBV6-4	.	once	TRBJ2-2	TGTGCCAGCAGAGCGGACAGTAGCACCGGGGAGCTGTTTTTT	CASRADSSTGELFF
TRBV4-1	TRBD1	once	TRBJ1-6	TGCGCCAGCAGCCAAGACAGGGGGAATTCACCCCTCCACTTT	CASSQDRGNSPLHF
TRBV7-2	TRBD1	.	TRBJ2-5	TGTGCCAGCAGCCCGGGACAGAAAGAGACCCAGTACTTC	CASSPGQKETQYF
TRBV6-1	.	few	TRBJ1-2	TGTGCCAGCAGTGGAGAGGGTTGGGGCTACACCTTC	CASSGEGWGYTF
TRBV18	.	few	TRBJ2-7	TGTGCCAGCTCACTTGACCCGGGCGAGCAGTACTTC	CASSLDPGEQYF
TRBV10-2	TRBD1	.	TRBJ2-3	TGCGCCAGCACCGGGACAGGGCGAGCAGATACGCAGTATTTT	CASTGTGRADTQYF